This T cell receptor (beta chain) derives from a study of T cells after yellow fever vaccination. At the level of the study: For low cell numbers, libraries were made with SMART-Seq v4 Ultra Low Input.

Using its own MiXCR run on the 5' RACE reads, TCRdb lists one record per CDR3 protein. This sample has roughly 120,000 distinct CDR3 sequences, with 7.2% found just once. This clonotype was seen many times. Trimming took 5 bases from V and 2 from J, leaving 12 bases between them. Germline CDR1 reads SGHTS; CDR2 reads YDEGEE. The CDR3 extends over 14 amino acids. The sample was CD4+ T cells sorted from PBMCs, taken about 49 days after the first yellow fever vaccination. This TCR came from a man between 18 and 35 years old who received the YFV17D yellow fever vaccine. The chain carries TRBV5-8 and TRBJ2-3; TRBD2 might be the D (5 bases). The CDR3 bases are TGTGCCAGCAGTTCCGGGGTCTACACAGATACGCAGTATTTT. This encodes CASSSGVYTDTQYF.